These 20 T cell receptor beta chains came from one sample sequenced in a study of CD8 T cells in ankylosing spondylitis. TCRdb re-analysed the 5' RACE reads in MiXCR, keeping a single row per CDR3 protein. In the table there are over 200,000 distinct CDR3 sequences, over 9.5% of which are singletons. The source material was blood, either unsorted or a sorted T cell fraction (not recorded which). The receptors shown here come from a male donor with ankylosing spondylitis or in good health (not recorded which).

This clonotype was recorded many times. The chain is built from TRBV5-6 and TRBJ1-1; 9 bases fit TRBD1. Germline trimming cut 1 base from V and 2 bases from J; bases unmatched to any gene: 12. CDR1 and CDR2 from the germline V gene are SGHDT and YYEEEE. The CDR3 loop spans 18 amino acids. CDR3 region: CASSLLQGAAIKNTEAFF. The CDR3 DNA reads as TGTGCCAGCAGCTTGCTACAGGGGGCCGCAATAAAAAACACTGAAGCTTTCTTT. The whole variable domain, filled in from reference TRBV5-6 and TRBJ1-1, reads DAGVTQSPTHLIKTRGQQVTLRCSPKSGHDTVSWYQQALGQGPQFIFQYYEEEERQRGNFPDRFSGHQFPNYSSELNVNALLLGDSALYLCASSLLQGAAIKNTEAFFGQGTRLTVV.

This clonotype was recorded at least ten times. The CDR3 spells CASSPGTDAPGELFF. As DNA, the CDR3 is TGTGCCAGCAGTCCCGGGACGGACGCCCCCGGGGAGCTGTTTTTT. The chain employs TRBV12-3 or TRBV12-4 and TRBJ2-2; D tentatively reads TRBD1 or TRBD2 (5 bases each). The germline V and J ends were trimmed by 5 bases and 6 bases, with 16 bases remaining between them. The CDR3 length is 15 residues.

CDR3 sequence: CSAREGAGLYGYTF. CDR3 DNA sequence: TGCAGTGCTAGAGAAGGGGCAGGGCTCTATGGCTACACCTTC. The chain combines TRBV20-1 with TRBJ1-2; TRBD1 might be the D (5 bases). CDR1 DFQATT and CDR2 SNEGSKA come from the germline V gene (reference sequence). V lost 0 bases, J lost 4 bases, and 12 bases lay in between. This CDR3 comprises 14 residues.

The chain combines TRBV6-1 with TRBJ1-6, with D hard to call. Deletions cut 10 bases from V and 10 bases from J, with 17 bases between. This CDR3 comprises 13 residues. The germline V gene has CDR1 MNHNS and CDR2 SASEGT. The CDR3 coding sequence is TGTGCCACGCATTCGGGAGCCGGATCACCCCTCCACTTT. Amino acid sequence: CATHSGAGSPLHF.

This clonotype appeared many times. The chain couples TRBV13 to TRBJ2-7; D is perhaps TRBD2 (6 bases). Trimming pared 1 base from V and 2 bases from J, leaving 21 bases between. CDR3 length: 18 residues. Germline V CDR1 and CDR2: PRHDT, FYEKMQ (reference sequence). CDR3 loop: CASSLDARDSSSTYEQYF. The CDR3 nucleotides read TGTGCCAGCAGCTTAGATGCCCGGGACTCGTCATCGACCTACGAGCAGTACTTC.

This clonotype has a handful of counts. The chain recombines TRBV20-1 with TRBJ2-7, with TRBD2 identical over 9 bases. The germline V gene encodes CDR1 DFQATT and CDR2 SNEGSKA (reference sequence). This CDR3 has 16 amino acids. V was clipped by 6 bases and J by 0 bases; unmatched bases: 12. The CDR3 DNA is TGCAGTGCCCGGCCTTTGCGGGGGGGGAGCTCCTACGAGCAGTACTTC. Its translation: CSARPLRGGSSYEQYF.

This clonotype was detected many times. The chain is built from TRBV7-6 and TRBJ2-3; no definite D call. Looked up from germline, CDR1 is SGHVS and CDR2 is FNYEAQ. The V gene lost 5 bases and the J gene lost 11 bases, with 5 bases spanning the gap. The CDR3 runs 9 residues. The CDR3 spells CASSPQQYF. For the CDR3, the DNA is TGTGCCAGCAGCCCCCAGCAGTATTTT.

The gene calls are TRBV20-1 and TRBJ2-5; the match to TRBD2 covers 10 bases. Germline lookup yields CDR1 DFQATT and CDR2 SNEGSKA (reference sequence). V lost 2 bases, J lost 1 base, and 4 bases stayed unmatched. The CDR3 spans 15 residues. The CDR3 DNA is TGCAGTGCTAGACGGAAGCGGGGGGGCCAAGAGACCCAGTACTTC. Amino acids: CSARRKRGGQETQYF.

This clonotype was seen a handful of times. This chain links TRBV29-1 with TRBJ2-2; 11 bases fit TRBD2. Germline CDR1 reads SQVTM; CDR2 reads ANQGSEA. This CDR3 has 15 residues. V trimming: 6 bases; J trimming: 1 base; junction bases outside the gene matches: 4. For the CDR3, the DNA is TGCAGCGTCGCTAGCGGGGGGTTGAACACCGGGGAGCTGTTTTTT. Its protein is CSVASGGLNTGELFF.

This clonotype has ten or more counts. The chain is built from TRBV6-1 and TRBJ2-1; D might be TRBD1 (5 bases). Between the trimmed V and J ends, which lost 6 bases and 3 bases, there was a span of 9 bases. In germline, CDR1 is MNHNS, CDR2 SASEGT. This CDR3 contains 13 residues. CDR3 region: CASSDSSYNEQFF. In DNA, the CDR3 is TGTGCCAGCAGCGACAGCAGCTACAATGAGCAGTTCTTC.

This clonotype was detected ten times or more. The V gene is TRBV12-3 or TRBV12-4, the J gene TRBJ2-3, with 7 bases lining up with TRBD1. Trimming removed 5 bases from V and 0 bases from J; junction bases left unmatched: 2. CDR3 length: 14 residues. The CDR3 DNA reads TGTGCCAGCAGTGGACAGGAGAGCACAGATACGCAGTATTTT. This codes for CASSGQESTDTQYF.

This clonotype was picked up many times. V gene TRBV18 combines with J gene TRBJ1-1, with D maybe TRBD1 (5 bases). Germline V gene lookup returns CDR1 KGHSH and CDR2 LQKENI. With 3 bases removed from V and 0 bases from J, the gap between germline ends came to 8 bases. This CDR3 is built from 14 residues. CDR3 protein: CASSPLQVNTEAFF. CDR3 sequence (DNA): TGTGCCAGCTCACCGCTACAGGTGAACACTGAAGCTTTCTTT.

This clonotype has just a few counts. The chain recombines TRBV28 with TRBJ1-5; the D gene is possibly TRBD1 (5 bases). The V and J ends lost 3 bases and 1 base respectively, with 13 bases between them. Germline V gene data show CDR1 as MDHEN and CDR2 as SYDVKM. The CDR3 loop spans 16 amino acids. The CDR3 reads CASSLRQGLSNQPQHF. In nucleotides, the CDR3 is TGTGCCAGCAGTTTGCGCCAGGGCCTGAGCAATCAGCCCCAGCATTTT.

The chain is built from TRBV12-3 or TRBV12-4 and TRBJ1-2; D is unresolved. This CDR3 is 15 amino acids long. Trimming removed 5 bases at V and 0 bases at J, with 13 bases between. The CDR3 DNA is TGTGCCAGCAGTGGAGGGAGGGCGGCTAACTATGGCTACACCTTC. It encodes CASSGGRAANYGYTF.

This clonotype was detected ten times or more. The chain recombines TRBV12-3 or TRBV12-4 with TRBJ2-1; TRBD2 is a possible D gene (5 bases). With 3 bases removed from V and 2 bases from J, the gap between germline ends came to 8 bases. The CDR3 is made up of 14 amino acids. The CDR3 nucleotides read TGTGCCAGCAGTTTGGAGGACCCCTACAATGAGCAGTTCTTC. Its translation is CASSLEDPYNEQFF.

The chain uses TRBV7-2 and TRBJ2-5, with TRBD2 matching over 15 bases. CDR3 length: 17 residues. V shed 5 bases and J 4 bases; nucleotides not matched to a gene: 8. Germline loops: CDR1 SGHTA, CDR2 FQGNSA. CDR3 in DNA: TGTGCCAGCAGCCCCGGGACTAGCGGGGGGTGGGGAGAGACCCAGTACTTC. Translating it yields CASSPGTSGGWGETQYF.

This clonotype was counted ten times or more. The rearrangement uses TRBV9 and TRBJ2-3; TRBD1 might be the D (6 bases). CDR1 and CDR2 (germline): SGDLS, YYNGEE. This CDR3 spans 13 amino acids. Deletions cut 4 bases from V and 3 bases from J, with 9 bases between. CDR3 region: CASSFQGTDTQYF. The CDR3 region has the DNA TGTGCCAGCAGCTTCCAGGGGACAGATACGCAGTATTTT.

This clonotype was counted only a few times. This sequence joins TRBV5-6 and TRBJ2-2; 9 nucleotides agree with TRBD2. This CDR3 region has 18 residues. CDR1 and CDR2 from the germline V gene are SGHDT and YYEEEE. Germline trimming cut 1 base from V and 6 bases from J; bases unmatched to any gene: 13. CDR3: CASSLNSASGVRAGELFF. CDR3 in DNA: TGTGCCAGCAGCTTGAACTCGGCTAGCGGGGTTCGGGCCGGGGAGCTGTTTTTT.

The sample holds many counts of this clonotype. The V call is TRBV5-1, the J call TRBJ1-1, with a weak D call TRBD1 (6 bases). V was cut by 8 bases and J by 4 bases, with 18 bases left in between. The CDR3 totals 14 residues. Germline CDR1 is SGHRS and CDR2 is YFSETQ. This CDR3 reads CASLQGGEGTEAFF. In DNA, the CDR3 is TGCGCCAGTTTACAGGGCGGTGAGGGCACTGAAGCTTTCTTT. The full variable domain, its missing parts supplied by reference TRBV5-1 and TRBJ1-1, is KAGVTQTPRYLIKTRGQQVTLSCSPISGHRSVSWYQQTPGQGLQFLFEYFSETQRNKGNFPGRFSGRQFSNSRSEMNVSTLELGDSALYLCASLQGGEGTEAFFGQGTRLTVV.

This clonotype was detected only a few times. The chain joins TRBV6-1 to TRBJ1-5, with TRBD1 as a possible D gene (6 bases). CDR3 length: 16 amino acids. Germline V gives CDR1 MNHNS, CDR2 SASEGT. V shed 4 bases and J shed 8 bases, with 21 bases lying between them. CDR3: CASSAIQGRGDEPQHF. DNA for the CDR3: TGTGCCAGCAGTGCCATTCAGGGGCGGGGGGATGAGCCCCAGCATTTT.